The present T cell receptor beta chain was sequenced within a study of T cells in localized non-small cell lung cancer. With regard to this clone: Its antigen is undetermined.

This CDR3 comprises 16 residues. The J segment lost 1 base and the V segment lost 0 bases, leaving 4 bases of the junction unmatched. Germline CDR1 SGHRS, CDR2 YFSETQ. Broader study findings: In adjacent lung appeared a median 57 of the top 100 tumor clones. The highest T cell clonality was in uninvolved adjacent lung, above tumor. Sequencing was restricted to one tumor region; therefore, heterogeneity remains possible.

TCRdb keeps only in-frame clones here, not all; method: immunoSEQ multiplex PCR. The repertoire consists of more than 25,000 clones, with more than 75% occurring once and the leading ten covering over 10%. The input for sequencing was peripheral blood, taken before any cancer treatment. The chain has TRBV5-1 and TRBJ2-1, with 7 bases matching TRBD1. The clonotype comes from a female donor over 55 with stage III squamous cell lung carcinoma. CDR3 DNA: TGCGCCAGCAGCTTGGGGTCGGACAGGTCCTACAATGAGCAGTTCTTC. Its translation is CASSLGSDRSYNEQFF. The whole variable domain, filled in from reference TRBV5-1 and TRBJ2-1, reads KAGVTQTPRYLIKTRGQQVTLSCSPISGHRSVSWYQQTPGQGLQFLFEYFSETQRNKGNFPGRFSGRQFSNSRSEMNVSTLELGDSALYLCASSLGSDRSYNEQFFGPGTRLTVL.